This T cell receptor (beta chain) emerged from a study of Graves' ophthalmopathy and Graves' hyperthyroidism. The TCR beta CDR3 regions underwent amplification from RNA transcripts. Amplification began with first-round RT-PCR using HTBI primers, then second-round multiplex PCR was performed. In TCRdb, the multiplex PCR reads were re-called with MiXCR into one record per CDR3 protein. This sample yields 240,000 or so distinct CDR3 sequences, of which 40% to 50% are seen a single time; more than 45% belongs to the top ten. The CDR3 spans 14 residues. The trim removed 7 bases at V and 0 bases at J, leaving 9 bases unmatched. CDR1 DFQATT and CDR2 SNEGSKA come from the germline V gene (reference sequence). This clonotype has more than one count but fewer than ten.

The source material was peripheral blood. This TCR came from an adult man with Graves' ophthalmopathy. The chain is built from TRBV20-1 and TRBJ2-7; 7 bases fit TRBD2. The CDR3 loop is CSGLGEGHSYEQYF. CDR3 bases: TGCAGTGGGCTCGGGGAGGGGCACTCCTACGAGCAGTACTTC.